A single sample is the source of the 19 T cell receptor beta chains below, sequenced in a study of cytomegalovirus exposure and HLA in healthy donors. The PCR contained 60 Vbeta and 13 Jbeta primers. TCRdb's table, derived via immunoSEQ multiplex PCR, lists solely in-frame clones and lacks some. The sample records about 94,000 clones, more than 60% being singletons. The sample comprised PBMCs. The receptors were sampled from a man aged 25 to 40 in good health and CMV-seronegative.

The gene calls are TRBV30 and TRBJ1-5, with TRBD1 as a possible D gene (5 bases). Per the germline V gene, CDR1 is GTSNPN and CDR2 is SVGIG (reference sequence). The V gene lost 1 base and the J gene lost 3 bases, with 7 bases spanning the gap. CDR3 length equals 13 residues. CDR3 in amino acids: CAWSGGDNQPQHF. The CDR3 nucleotides read TGTGCCTGGAGTGGGGGGGACAATCAGCCCCAGCATTTT. Full variable domain (rest looked up from reference TRBV30 and TRBJ1-5): SQTIHQWPATLVQPVGSPLSLECTVEGTSNPNLYWYRQAAGRGLQLLFYSVGIGQISSEVPQNLSASRPQDRQFILSSKKLLLSDSGFYLCAWSGGDNQPQHFGDGTRLSIL.

Only a few counts were recorded for this clone. V is TRBV10-3 and J is TRBJ1-6; TRBD1 matches 7 bases. After removal of 5 bases from V and 8 bases from J, the junction contained 6 bases not matched to a gene. CDR3 size: 14 residues. Germline loops: CDR1 ENHRY, CDR2 SYGVKD. The CDR3 DNA is TGTGCCATCAGTACCGGGACAGAACATTCACCCCTCCACTTT. Amino acid sequence: CAISTGTEHSPLHF.

J is TRBJ1-6 and V is TRBV18; 10 bases are shared with TRBD1. With 4 bases clipped from V and 8 bases from J, the junction kept 5 bases outside the gene matches. Germline V gene data show CDR1 as KGHSH and CDR2 as LQKENI. The CDR3 runs to 15 residues. CDR3 sequence (DNA): TGTGCCAGCTCACTATCCGGGACAGGGGATTCACCCCTCCACTTT. Encoded protein: CASSLSGTGDSPLHF.

This sequence joins TRBV5-4 and TRBJ1-2, with 9 bases fitting TRBD1. V was clipped by 4 bases and J by 3 bases; unmatched bases: 4. The CDR3 runs 14 residues. The germline V gene has CDR1 SGHNT and CDR2 YYREEE (reference sequence). The DNA of the CDR3 is TGTGCCAGCAGCCCGGACAGGGGACACTATGGCTACACCTTC. Translation gives CASSPDRGHYGYTF.

The chain combines TRBV29-1 with TRBJ2-5; D perhaps matches TRBD2 (6 bases). Looked up from germline, CDR1 is SQVTM and CDR2 is ANQGSEA. CDR3 size: 11 residues. V lost 8 bases and J lost 5, with 12 bases in between. The CDR3 here is CSYGTRETQYF. DNA for the CDR3: TGCAGCTATGGGACTCGGGAGACCCAGTACTTC.

The sample holds a few counts of this clone. The chain combines TRBV9 with TRBJ2-1; 15 bases are a match to TRBD2. V gave up 4 bases and J gave up 10 bases; unmatched junction bases: 9. In germline, CDR1 is SGDLS, CDR2 YYNGEE. The CDR3 consists of 16 residues. CDR3 in DNA: TGTGCCAGCAGCTCCTGGACTAGCGGGGGGGCAAGGGAGCAGTTCTTC. Translated, it gives CASSSWTSGGAREQFF.

This chain links TRBV18 with TRBJ2-3, with 8 bases matching TRBD2. J lost 5 bases, V lost 0 bases, and 1 base had no gene match. Germline V lookup: CDR1 KGHSH, CDR2 LQKENI. The length of the CDR3 is 14 residues. CDR3: CASSPPSGGDTQYF. The DNA for the CDR3 is TGTGCCAGCTCACCACCGAGCGGGGGAGATACGCAGTATTTT. The variable domain in full, completed from reference TRBV18 and TRBJ2-3, reads NAGVMQNPRHLVRRRGQEARLRCSPMKGHSHVYWYRQLPEEGLKFMVYLQKENIIDESGMPKERFSAEFPKEGPSILRIQQVVRGDSAAYFCASSPPSGGDTQYFGPGTRLTVL.

The V and J genes are TRBV6-5 and TRBJ1-2, with D maybe TRBD1 (6 bases). The CDR3 totals 13 residues. The V end was cut by 3 bases, the J end by 8 bases, with 13 bases between. Germline loops: CDR1 MNHEY, CDR2 SVGAGI. The CDR3 region has the DNA TGTGCCAGCAGTTATGACAGGAGCGAAGGCTACACCTTC. Translating it yields CASSYDRSEGYTF.

This clone showed up just a few times. The J gene is TRBJ2-2, the V gene TRBV6-4; D is perhaps TRBD2 (6 bases). CDR1 MRHNA and CDR2 SNTAGT come from the germline V gene. Between the trimmed V and J ends, which lost 2 bases and 4 bases, there was a span of 8 bases. The CDR3 has 14 residues. The chain's CDR3 is CASSDGEATGELFF. CDR3 bases: TGTGCCAGCAGTGACGGGGAGGCCACCGGGGAGCTGTTTTTT.

This clone occurred once. The chain uses TRBV5-4 and TRBJ2-3; D is possibly TRBD2 (5 bases). Germline CDR1 SGHNT, CDR2 YYREEE (reference sequence). This CDR3 comprises 14 residues. Deletions cut 3 bases from V and 8 bases from J, with 16 bases between. The CDR3, as DNA: TGTGCCAGCAGCTCCGGGGTTCCGTCCGGTACGCAGTATTTT. This encodes CASSSGVPSGTQYF.

This chain links TRBV7-3 with TRBJ1-1; unclear D gene. The V gene's germline CDR1 is SGHTA and CDR2 FQGTGA. V lost 5 bases and J lost 4, with 8 bases in between. The CDR3 runs to 12 residues. CDR3 in amino acids: CASSGLGTEAFF. CDR3 nucleotides: TGTGCCAGCAGCGGGCTGGGCACTGAAGCTTTCTTT.

The sample holds a few counts of this clone. V is TRBV27 and J is TRBJ2-5; TRBD2 matches at 8 bases. Near its end, the DNA agrees better with TRBJ2-7, so the J call may be wrong. The germline V gene has CDR1 MNHEY and CDR2 SMNVEV (reference sequence). There are 15 residues in the CDR3. CDR3 DNA sequence: TGTGCCAGCAGTACCTTTAGCGGGGCCTCCTACGAGCAGTACTTC. Its protein is CASSTFSGASYEQYF.

The chain uses TRBV5-1 and TRBJ1-5; a possible D gene is TRBD1 (6 bases). V was cut by 4 bases and J by 7 bases, with 12 bases left in between. Germline values: CDR1 SGHRS, CDR2 YFSETQ. CDR3 size: 13 residues. CDR3 sequence: CASSVTGLQPQHF. DNA for the CDR3: TGCGCCAGCAGCGTCACAGGGCTCCAGCCCCAGCATTTT.

The J gene is TRBJ2-7, the V gene TRBV7-8; TRBD1 aligns across 9 bases. Germline CDR1 SGHVS, CDR2 FQNEAQ. The ends lost 1 base at V and 5 bases at J; junction bases unmatched: 3. The CDR3 length is 14 residues. CDR3: CASSLEGQGDEQYF. The CDR3, as DNA: TGTGCCAGCAGCTTAGAGGGACAGGGTGACGAGCAGTACTTC.

J is TRBJ2-6 and V is TRBV19; D gene uncertain. Deletions cut 6 bases from V and 2 bases from J, with 8 bases between. Germline values: CDR1 LNHDA, CDR2 SQIVND (reference sequence). This CDR3 is built from 14 residues. The CDR3 DNA follows: TGTGCCAGTAGCCCCGGAGCTGGGGCCAACGTCCTGACTTTC. Encoded protein: CASSPGAGANVLTF.

The V and J genes are TRBV9 and TRBJ1-2; 7 bases map to TRBD1. J lost 6 bases, V lost 4 bases, and 15 bases had no gene match. The CDR3 contains 16 residues. Per the germline V gene, CDR1 is SGDLS and CDR2 is YYNGEE. CDR3 sequence: CASSPRGEGYVHGYTF. The CDR3, as DNA: TGTGCCAGCAGCCCCAGGGGGGAAGGGTATGTTCATGGCTACACCTTC.

In this sample, this clone turned up a few times. This chain links TRBV2 with TRBJ2-3; possible D gene TRBD2, 6 bases. V lost 0 bases and J 3 bases, leaving 13 bases between the germline ends. This CDR3 contains 16 residues. The germline CDR1 and CDR2 sequences are SNHLY and FYNNEI. CDR3: CASSEARQAGTDTQYF. The CDR3 DNA reads as TGTGCCAGCAGTGAAGCCCGTCAGGCGGGGACAGATACGCAGTATTTT.

The chain combines TRBV5-1 with TRBJ2-1, with 9 nucleotides matching TRBD2. Germline V gene lookup returns CDR1 SGHRS and CDR2 YFSETQ. CDR3 length: 18 amino acids. After removal of 3 bases from V and 7 bases from J, the junction contained 17 bases not matched to a gene. DNA of the CDR3: TGCGCCAGCAGCTCCCAAAGTTGGGGCGGGGGGGCTCCAAATGAGCAGTTCTTC. Translating gives CASSSQSWGGGAPNEQFF.

This rearrangement joins TRBV6-1 to TRBJ2-7, with 9 nucleotides matching TRBD1. From germline, CDR1 is MNHNS and CDR2 SASEGT. V was pared by 1 base and J by 3 bases, with 4 bases of the junction left unmatched. The length of the CDR3 is 15 residues. The CDR3 sequence: CASSEDETGGYEQYF. DNA for the CDR3: TGTGCCAGCAGTGAAGATGAGACAGGGGGCTACGAGCAGTACTTC.